A single TCR beta chain is shown here with its context. The antigen is unknown. This sample is drawn from a study of T cells in Graves' hyperthyroidism and ophthalmopathy. Regarding the study as a whole: Model predictions of ophthalmopathy came a median around 7.1 months before onset. Most thyroid-expanded clonotypes above 0.001 were also found in blood.

Uncontrolled infection, other autoimmune disease, pregnancy or lactation led to exclusion. Researchers took RNA transcripts and amplified the TCR beta CDR3 regions from them. In the first-round RT-PCR of the TCR CDR3, the HTBI primer set was used. TCRdb reanalysed the multiplex PCR reads using MiXCR and keeps one entry per CDR3 protein. The data contain about 420,000 distinct CDR3 sequences, 15% to 19% of them seen just once; the ten biggest clones take up roughly 13%. Sequencing used blood. This sequence was found in a woman between 18 and 30 years old with Graves' hyperthyroidism.

The CDR3, as DNA: TGTGCCAGCAGGGACAGGGGGTACTACAATGAGCAGTTCTTC. Translation gives CASRDRGYYNEQFF. V gene TRBV2 combines with J gene TRBJ2-1; 10 bases are shared with TRBD1. CDR3 length: 14 amino acids. V lost 6 bases and J lost 3; bases outside the gene matches: 2. Germline V lookup: CDR1 SNHLY, CDR2 FYNNEI.